The 23 T cell receptor beta chains listed next were all sequenced from one sample in a study of T cell repertoires in cytomegalovirus infection. TCRdb itself ran the reads through MiXCR, one entry per CDR3 protein. The sample carries hundreds of thousands of distinct CDR3 sequences, approximately 24% recorded once. The sequenced sample was CD8+ T cells from PBMCs. The receptors stem from a human donor in good health (CMV status not recorded). Some clones in this sample may be carry-over from other donors' samples.

In the case of this clonotype: This sequence may be a read error, since a much larger clone differs from it by one base. The gene calls are TRBV6-2 or TRBV6-3 and TRBJ1-2; D possibly corresponds to TRBD1 (6 bases). V was shortened by 4 bases and J by 2 bases, with 17 bases between the two germline ends. Germline V CDR1 and CDR2: MNHEY, SVGEGT. The CDR3 has 16 amino acids. The CDR3 protein is CASSFSSDSPNYGYTF. The DNA for the CDR3 is TGTGCCAGCAGTTTCTCCTCGGACAGTCCGAACTATGGCTACACCTTC.

In this sample, this clonotype turned up a few times. The chain couples TRBV28 to TRBJ1-5; TRBD1 agrees at 10 bases. Trimming at V came to 6 bases and at J to 2 bases, leaving 13 bases not matched to a gene. Germline V CDR1 and CDR2: MDHEN, SYDVKM. The CDR3 contains 18 residues. As DNA, the CDR3 is TGTGCCAGCAGACCCGTCCGAAGGACAGGGGGACGCAATCAGCCCCAGCATTTT. Its protein is CASRPVRRTGGRNQPQHF.

The chain recombines TRBV12-5 with TRBJ1-1, with D tentatively TRBD1 (5 bases). Trimming left V 3 bases short and J 1 base short, with 24 bases between. The germline CDR1 and CDR2 sequences are LGHNT and FRNRAP. The CDR3 length is 19 residues. This chain's CDR3 is CASGFRLDAQRGENTEAFF. For the CDR3, the DNA is TGTGCTAGTGGTTTCCGCCTCGACGCCCAAAGGGGAGAGAACACTGAAGCTTTCTTT.

This clonotype was seen repeatedly, ten times or more. This chain links TRBV7-6 with TRBJ2-1; the D is unclear. With 5 bases removed from V and 8 bases from J, the gap between germline ends came to 10 bases. CDR1 and CDR2 (germline): SGHVS, FNYEAQ. CDR3 length: 12 amino acids. CDR3 amino acids: CASSSQHDEQFF. The CDR3 DNA is TGTGCCAGCAGCAGCCAGCACGATGAGCAGTTCTTC.

This clonotype was observed at least ten times. CDR3 DNA sequence: TGTGCCAGCAGCGAGGGACTAGCGGGGGGACACAAGACCTACGAGCAGTACTTC. Encoded protein: CASSEGLAGGHKTYEQYF. The chain has TRBV7-8 and TRBJ2-7; 15 bases agree with TRBD2. The germline V gene encodes CDR1 SGHVS and CDR2 FQNEAQ. Losses at the gene ends were 5 bases for V and 2 bases for J; bases not matched to a gene: 10. The CDR3 contains 18 residues. Full variable domain (rest looked up from reference TRBV7-8 and TRBJ2-7): GAGVSQSPRYKVAKRGQDVALRCDPISGHVSLFWYQQALGQGPEFLTYFQNEAQLDKSGLPSDRFFAERPEGSVSTLKIQRTQQEDSAVYLCASSEGLAGGHKTYEQYFGPGTRLTVT.

This clonotype showed up just a few times. This chain's CDR3 is CASGSMPGQENQPQHF. In DNA form, the CDR3 reads TGTGCTAGTGGCTCAATGCCGGGGCAGGAAAATCAGCCCCAGCATTTT. The V and J genes are TRBV12-5 and TRBJ1-5; D is perhaps TRBD1 (5 bases). Germline V gene data show CDR1 as LGHNT and CDR2 as FRNRAP. The length of the CDR3 is 16 residues. V was pared by 6 bases and J by 4 bases, with 19 bases between. The full variable domain, completed using reference TRBV12-5 and TRBJ1-5, is DARVTQTPRHKVTEMGQEVTMRCQPILGHNTVFWYRQTMMQGLELLAYFRNRAPLDDSGMPKDRFSAEMPDATLATLKIQPSEPRDSAVYFCASGSMPGQENQPQHFGDGTRLSIL.

This sequence joins TRBV14 and TRBJ2-3, with a tentative D call TRBD1 (5 bases). The CDR3 contains 14 residues. Germline CDR1 and CDR2: SGHDN and FVKESK. The V end lost 1 base, the J end lost 6 bases, and 11 bases lay between the germline ends. The CDR3 coding sequence is TGTGCCAGCAGCCAAGTAGGGGCCCCGGATACGCAGTATTTT. Translated, it gives CASSQVGAPDTQYF.

As regards this clonotype: The junction departs from germline at one end; a sequencing error may be responsible. The rearrangement links TRBV28 to TRBJ1-2; D call uncertain. The length of the CDR3 is 15 residues. Germline V CDR1 and CDR2: MDHEN, SYDVKM. CDR3 nucleotide sequence: TGTGCCAGCAGTTCCCCCACCCGCTTGTTCTATAGCTACACCTTC. Translated: CASSSPTRLFYSYTF.

This chain uses TRBV10-1 with TRBJ2-3, with D hard to call. Trimming shortened V by 0 bases and J by 2 bases, and 12 bases separated the two germline ends. This CDR3 region has 16 residues. Per the germline V gene, CDR1 is WNHNN and CDR2 is SYGVQD (reference sequence). As DNA, the CDR3 is TGCGCCAGCAGTGAGTCCGCTTGGACCTCCACAGATACGCAGTATTTT. This gives the protein CASSESAWTSTDTQYF.

Concerning this clonotype itself: Just one base apart from a much larger clone, this may be a read error. The chain links TRBV7-6 to TRBJ2-1; tentatively, D is TRBD1 (5 bases). The CDR3 loop spans 14 amino acids. V shed 6 bases and J shed 7 bases, with 16 bases lying between them. CDR1 and CDR2 from the germline V gene are SGHVS and FNYEAQ. CDR3 loop: CASSSQGNGNEQFF. DNA for the CDR3: TGTGCCAGCAGTTCCCAGGGAAATGGAAATGAGCAGTTCTTC.

The rearrangement uses TRBV6-8 and TRBJ1-3; no firm D call. The germline V gene encodes CDR1 MNHGY and CDR2 SAAAGT. The CDR3 has 14 amino acids. Trimming left V 5 bases short and J 3 bases short, with 11 bases between. CDR3 residues: CASSQREGGNTIYF. For the CDR3, the DNA is TGTGCCAGCAGTCAAAGGGAGGGTGGAAACACCATATATTTT.

With regard to this clonotype: A junction boundary mismatches the germline segment, possibly from a read error. The genes are TRBV7-9 and TRBJ1-2; 8 bases are shared with TRBD1. Germline V CDR1 and CDR2: SEHNR, FQNEAQ (reference sequence). The CDR3 runs to 15 residues. CDR3 residues: CVSSLGQGVNYGYTF. The CDR3 nucleotides are TGTGTCAGCAGCTTAGGACAGGGAGTGAACTATGGCTACACCTTC.

This chain joins TRBV7-2 and TRBJ2-5; unclear D gene. V shed 10 bases and J shed 5 bases, with 20 bases lying between them. This CDR3 has 14 residues. Germline loops: CDR1 SGHTA, CDR2 FQGNSA. The CDR3 DNA reads TGTGCCAACACCCCGACAAGTTTTGAGGAGACCCAGTACTTC. It specifies CANTPTSFEETQYF.

The rearrangement uses TRBV4-1 and TRBJ2-2; 9 bases are shared with TRBD2. Per germline, CDR1 MGHRA and CDR2 YSYEKL. Trimming took 3 bases from V and 7 from J; bases not matched to a gene: 9. CDR3 length equals 16 residues. CDR3 sequence: CASSHRVAGESGELFF. The DNA of the CDR3 is TGCGCCAGCAGCCACCGGGTAGCGGGGGAAAGCGGGGAGCTGTTTTTT.

In its sample, this clonotype was seen a few times. This chain uses TRBV12-3 or TRBV12-4 with TRBJ2-1, with a possible D match to TRBD2 (5 bases). The CDR3 runs to 16 residues. V was trimmed by 3 bases and J by 2 bases, leaving 14 bases between them. In DNA, the CDR3 is TGTGCCAGCAGTTTTGTGACTAACCCCCCCTACAATGAGCAGTTCTTC. Its translation is CASSFVTNPPYNEQFF.

This clonotype was detected many times. V is TRBV19 and J is TRBJ1-5, with D tentatively TRBD1 (5 bases). Germline CDR1 is LNHDA and CDR2 is SQIVND (reference sequence). Deletions cut 3 bases from V and 3 bases from J, with 9 bases between. CDR3 length: 14 amino acids. The CDR3 protein is CASSIGAVNQPQHF. The CDR3 DNA reads as TGTGCCAGTAGTATTGGGGCGGTCAATCAGCCCCAGCATTTT.

This chain connects TRBV5-6 to TRBJ2-7; D gene ambiguous. Per the germline V gene, CDR1 is SGHDT and CDR2 is YYEEEE. CDR3 length: 15 residues. V was shortened by 4 bases and J by 3 bases, with 17 bases between the two germline ends. The CDR3 loop reads CASSPSPQADYEQYF. The CDR3, as DNA: TGTGCCAGCAGCCCATCCCCGCAGGCCGACTACGAGCAGTACTTC.

This chain uses TRBV20-1 with TRBJ2-6; D is possibly TRBD2 (5 bases). This CDR3 spans 17 amino acids. Germline V gene lookup returns CDR1 DFQATT and CDR2 SNEGSKA (reference sequence). Trimming pared 0 bases from V and 2 bases from J, leaving 14 bases between. The CDR3 nucleotides read TGCAGTGCTAGAGATTTAGGATTACTAGCTGGGGCCAACGTCCTGACTTTC. It encodes CSARDLGLLAGANVLTF.

The chain combines TRBV6-6 with TRBJ2-1; D not certain. The V gene's germline CDR1 is MNHNY and CDR2 SVGAGI (reference sequence). The CDR3 spans 16 residues. Trimming stripped 6 bases from V and 0 bases from J, with 15 bases between. CDR3 sequence reads: CASSFENSRSYNEQFF. Here the CDR3 DNA reads TGTGCCAGCAGCTTTGAAAACAGTCGCTCCTACAATGAGCAGTTCTTC.

The V and J genes are TRBV2 and TRBJ1-6; possible D gene TRBD1, 5 bases. Germline V gene data show CDR1 as SNHLY and CDR2 as FYNNEI. The CDR3 is made up of 14 amino acids. V lost 9 bases and J lost 10, with 19 bases in between. CDR3 region: CARDSGTDGSPLHF. The CDR3 DNA sequence: TGTGCCAGAGACTCCGGGACGGACGGATCACCCCTCCACTTT.

This clonotype was observed at least ten times. The gene calls are TRBV19 and TRBJ2-2, with D possibly being TRBD2 (5 bases). The ends were cut back, 5 bases at V and 4 bases at J, with 14 bases in the middle. Per germline, CDR1 LNHDA and CDR2 SQIVND (reference sequence). The CDR3 covers 15 residues. In DNA form, the CDR3 reads TGTGCCAGTAGTTCCGAGGACTTGTTCACCGGGGAGCTGTTTTTT. Residues: CASSSEDLFTGELFF.

A note on this clonotype: Likely a read error: the CDR3 ends without its conserved phenylalanine or tryptophan. The genes are TRBV6-5 and TRBJ2-2; D may be TRBD1 (5 bases). Between the trimmed V and J ends, which lost 0 bases and 7 bases, there was a span of 12 bases. CDR3 size: 15 residues. Germline V gives CDR1 MNHEY, CDR2 SVGAGI. The CDR3 DNA sequence: TGTGCCAGCAGTTACTCTTCAGGGTTTGTCGGGGAGCTGTTTTCT. As protein: CASSYSSGFVGELFS.

As concerns this clonotype: At one end the junction does not follow the germline gene, possibly because of a read error. This chain joins TRBV12-3 or TRBV12-4 and TRBJ1-3; D not certain. The CDR3 contains 9 residues. The CDR3 here is CASSLPSSF. In nucleotides, the CDR3 is TGTGCCAGCAGTCTCCCGAGTTCCTTT.